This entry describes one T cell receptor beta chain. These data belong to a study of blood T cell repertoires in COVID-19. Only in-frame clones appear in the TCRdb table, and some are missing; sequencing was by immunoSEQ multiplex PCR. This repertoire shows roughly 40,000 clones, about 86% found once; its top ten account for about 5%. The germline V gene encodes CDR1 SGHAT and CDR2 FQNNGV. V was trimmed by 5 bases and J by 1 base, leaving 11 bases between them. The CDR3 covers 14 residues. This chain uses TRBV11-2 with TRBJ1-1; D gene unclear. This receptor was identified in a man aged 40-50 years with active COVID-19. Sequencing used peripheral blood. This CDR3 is CASSPPGENTEAFF. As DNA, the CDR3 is TGTGCCAGCAGCCCACCCGGGGAGAACACTGAAGCTTTCTTT.